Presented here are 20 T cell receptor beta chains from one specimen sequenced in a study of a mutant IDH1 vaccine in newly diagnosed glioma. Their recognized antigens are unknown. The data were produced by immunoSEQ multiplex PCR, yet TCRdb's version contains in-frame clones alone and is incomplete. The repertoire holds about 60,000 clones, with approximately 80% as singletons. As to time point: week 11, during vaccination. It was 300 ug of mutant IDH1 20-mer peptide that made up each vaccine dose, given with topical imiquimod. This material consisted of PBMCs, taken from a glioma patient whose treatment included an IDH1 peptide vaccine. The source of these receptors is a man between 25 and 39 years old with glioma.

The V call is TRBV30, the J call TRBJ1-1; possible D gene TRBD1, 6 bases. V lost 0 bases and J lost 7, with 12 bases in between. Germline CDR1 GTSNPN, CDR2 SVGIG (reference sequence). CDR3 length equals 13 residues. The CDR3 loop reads CAWSVGRGVEAFF. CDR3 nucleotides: TGTGCCTGGAGTGTGGGTAGGGGGGTTGAAGCTTTCTTT.

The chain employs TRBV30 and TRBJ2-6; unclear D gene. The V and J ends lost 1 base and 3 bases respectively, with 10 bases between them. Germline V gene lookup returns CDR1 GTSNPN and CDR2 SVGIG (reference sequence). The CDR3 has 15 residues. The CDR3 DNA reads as TGTGCCTGGAGTGCAGGAATACTTGGGGCCAACGTCCTGACTTTC. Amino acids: CAWSAGILGANVLTF.

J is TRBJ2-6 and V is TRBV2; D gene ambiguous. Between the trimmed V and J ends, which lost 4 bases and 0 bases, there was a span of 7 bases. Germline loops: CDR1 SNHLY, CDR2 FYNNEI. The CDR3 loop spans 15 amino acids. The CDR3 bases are TGTGCCAGCAGTGTGACGTCCTCTGGGGCCAACGTCCTGACTTTC. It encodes CASSVTSSGANVLTF.

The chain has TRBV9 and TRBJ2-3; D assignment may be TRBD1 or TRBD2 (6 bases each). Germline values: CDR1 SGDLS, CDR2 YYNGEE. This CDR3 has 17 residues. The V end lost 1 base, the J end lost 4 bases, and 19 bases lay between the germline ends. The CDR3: CASSVPRSGGPSDTQYF. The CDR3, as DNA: TGTGCCAGCAGCGTACCGAGGAGTGGGGGGCCCTCAGATACGCAGTATTTT.

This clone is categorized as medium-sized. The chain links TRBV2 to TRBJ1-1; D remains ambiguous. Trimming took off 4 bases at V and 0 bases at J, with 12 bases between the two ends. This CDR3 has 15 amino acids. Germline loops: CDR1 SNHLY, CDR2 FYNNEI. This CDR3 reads CASSARGGMNTEAFF. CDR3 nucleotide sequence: TGTGCCAGCAGTGCCCGAGGAGGAATGAACACTGAAGCTTTCTTT.

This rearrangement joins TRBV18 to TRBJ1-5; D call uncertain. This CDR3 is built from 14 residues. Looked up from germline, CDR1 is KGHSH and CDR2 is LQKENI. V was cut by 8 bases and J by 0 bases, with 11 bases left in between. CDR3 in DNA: TGTGCCAGCAGCGGCATTAATAGCAATCAGCCCCAGCATTTT. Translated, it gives CASSGINSNQPQHF.

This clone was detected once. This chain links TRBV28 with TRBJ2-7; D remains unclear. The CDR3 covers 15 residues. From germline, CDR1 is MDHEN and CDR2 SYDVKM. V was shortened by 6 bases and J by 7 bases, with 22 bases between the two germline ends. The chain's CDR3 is CASSLPGEGIREQYF. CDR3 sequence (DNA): TGTGCCAGCAGCCTTCCCGGTGAAGGGATCAGGGAGCAGTACTTC.

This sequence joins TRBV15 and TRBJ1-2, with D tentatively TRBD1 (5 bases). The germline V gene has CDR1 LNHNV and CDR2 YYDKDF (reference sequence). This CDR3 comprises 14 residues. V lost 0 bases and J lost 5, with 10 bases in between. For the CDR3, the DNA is TGTGCCACCAGCAGAGATAGGGGAGGATATGGCTACACCTTC. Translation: CATSRDRGGYGYTF.

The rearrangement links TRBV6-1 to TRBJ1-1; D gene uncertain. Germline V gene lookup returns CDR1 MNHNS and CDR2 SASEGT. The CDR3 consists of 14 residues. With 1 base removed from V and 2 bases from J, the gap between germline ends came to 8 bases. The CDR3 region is CASSEVGSNTEAFF. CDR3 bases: TGTGCCAGCAGTGAAGTGGGATCCAACACTGAAGCTTTCTTT.

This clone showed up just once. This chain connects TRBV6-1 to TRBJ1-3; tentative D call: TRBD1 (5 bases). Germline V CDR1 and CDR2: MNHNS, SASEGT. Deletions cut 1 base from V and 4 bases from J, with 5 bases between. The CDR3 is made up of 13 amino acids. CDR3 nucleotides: TGTGCCAGCAGTGAAGGGGACGGAAACACCATATATTTT. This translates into CASSEGDGNTIYF.

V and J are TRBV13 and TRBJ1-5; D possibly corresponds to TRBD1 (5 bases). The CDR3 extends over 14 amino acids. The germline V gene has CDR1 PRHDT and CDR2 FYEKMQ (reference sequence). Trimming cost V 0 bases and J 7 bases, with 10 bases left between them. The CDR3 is CASSLGGREQPQHF. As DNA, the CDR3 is TGTGCCAGCAGCTTAGGGGGGCGGGAGCAGCCCCAGCATTTT.

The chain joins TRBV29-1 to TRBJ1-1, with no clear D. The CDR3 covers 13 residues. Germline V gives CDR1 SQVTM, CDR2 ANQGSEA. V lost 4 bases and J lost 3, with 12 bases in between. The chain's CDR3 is CSVGPLRDTEAFF. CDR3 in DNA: TGCAGCGTTGGGCCGTTACGGGACACTGAAGCTTTCTTT.

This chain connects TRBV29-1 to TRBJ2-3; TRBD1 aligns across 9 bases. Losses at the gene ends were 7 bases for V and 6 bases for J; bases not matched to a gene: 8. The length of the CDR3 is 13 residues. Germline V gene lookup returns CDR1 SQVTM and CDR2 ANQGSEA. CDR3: CSGIQGASDTQYF. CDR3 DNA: TGCAGCGGAATACAGGGGGCTTCGGATACGCAGTATTTT.

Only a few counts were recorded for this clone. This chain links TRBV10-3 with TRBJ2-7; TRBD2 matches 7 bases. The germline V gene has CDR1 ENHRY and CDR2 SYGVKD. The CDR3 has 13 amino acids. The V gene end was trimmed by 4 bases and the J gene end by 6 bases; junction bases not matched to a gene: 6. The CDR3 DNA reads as TGTGCCATCAGTGGGGACTATTTCGGCGAGCAGTACTTC. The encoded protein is CAISGDYFGEQYF.

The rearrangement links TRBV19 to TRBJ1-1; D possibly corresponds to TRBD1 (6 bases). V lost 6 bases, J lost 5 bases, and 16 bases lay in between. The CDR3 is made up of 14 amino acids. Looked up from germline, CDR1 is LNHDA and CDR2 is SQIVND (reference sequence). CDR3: CASRRQVDGTEAFF. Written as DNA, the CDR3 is TGTGCCAGTAGAAGACAGGTGGACGGGACTGAAGCTTTCTTT.

This CDR3 reads CASSPSWGQSTGNTIYF. CDR3 bases: TGTGCCAGCTCACCCTCCTGGGGGCAATCCACTGGAAACACCATATATTTT. This sequence joins TRBV18 and TRBJ1-3; tentatively, D is TRBD1 (6 bases). The length of the CDR3 is 17 residues. V lost 3 bases, J lost 2 bases, and 17 bases lay in between. Germline V gives CDR1 KGHSH, CDR2 LQKENI.

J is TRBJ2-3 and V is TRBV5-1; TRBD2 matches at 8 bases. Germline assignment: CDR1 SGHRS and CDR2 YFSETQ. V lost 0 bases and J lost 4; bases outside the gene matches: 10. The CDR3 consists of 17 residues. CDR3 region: CASSLVSTGGPSDTQYF. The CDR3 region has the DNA TGCGCCAGCAGCTTGGTGTCGACGGGGGGGCCATCAGATACGCAGTATTTT. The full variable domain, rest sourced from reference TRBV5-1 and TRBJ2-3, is KAGVTQTPRYLIKTRGQQVTLSCSPISGHRSVSWYQQTPGQGLQFLFEYFSETQRNKGNFPGRFSGRQFSNSRSEMNVSTLELGDSALYLCASSLVSTGGPSDTQYFGPGTRLTVL.

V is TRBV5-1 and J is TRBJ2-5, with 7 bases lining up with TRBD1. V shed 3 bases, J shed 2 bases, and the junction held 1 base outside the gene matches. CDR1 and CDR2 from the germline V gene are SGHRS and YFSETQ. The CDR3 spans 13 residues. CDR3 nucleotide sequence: TGCGCCAGCAGCTCGGGACAGCAAGAGACCCAGTACTTC. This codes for CASSSGQQETQYF.

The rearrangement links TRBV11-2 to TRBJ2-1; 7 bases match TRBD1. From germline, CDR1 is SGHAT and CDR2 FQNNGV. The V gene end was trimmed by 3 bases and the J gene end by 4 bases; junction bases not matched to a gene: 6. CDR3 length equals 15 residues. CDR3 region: CASSFLDRVYNEQFF. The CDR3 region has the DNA TGTGCCAGCAGCTTCCTCGACAGGGTATACAATGAGCAGTTCTTC.

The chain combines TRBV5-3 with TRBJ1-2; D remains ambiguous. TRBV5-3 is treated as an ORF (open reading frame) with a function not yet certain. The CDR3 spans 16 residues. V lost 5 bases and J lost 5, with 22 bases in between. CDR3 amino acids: CARSFVYRRGYYGYTF. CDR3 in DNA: TGTGCCAGAAGTTTCGTTTATAGACGGGGTTATTATGGCTACACCTTC.